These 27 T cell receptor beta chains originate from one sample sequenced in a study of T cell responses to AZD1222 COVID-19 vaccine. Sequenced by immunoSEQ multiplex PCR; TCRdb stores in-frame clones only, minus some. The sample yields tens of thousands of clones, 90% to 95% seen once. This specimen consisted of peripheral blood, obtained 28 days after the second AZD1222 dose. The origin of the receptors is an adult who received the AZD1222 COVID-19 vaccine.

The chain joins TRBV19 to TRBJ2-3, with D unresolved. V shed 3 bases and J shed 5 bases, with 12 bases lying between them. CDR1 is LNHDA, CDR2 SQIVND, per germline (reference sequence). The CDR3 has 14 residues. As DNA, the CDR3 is TGTGCCAGTAGTATCGGTGAGGTTAAAGATACGCAGTATTTT. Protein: CASSIGEVKDTQYF.

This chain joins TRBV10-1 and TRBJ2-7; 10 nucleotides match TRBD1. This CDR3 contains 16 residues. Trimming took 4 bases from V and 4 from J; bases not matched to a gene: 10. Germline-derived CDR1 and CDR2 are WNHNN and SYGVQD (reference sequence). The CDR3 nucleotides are TGCGCCAGCAGTGCCTCCCCGGGACAGGGGACGTACGAGCAGTACTTC. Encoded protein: CASSASPGQGTYEQYF.

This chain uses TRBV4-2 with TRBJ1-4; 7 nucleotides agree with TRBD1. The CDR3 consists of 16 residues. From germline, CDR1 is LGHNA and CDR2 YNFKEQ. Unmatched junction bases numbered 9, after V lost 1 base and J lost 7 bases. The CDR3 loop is CASSQVGGASVEKLFF. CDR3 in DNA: TGTGCCAGCAGCCAAGTAGGGGGCGCTTCGGTTGAAAAACTGTTTTTT.

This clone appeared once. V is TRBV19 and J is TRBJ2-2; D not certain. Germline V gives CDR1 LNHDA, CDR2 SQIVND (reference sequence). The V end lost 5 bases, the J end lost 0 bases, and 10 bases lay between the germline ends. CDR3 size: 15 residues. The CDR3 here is CASSERPTNTGELFF. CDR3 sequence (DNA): TGTGCCAGTAGTGAAAGACCGACGAACACCGGGGAGCTGTTTTTT.

Here the CDR3 reads CASSQTLFSSGNTIYF. The CDR3 DNA reads as TGCGCCAGCAGCCAGACCTTATTTAGCTCTGGAAACACCATATATTTT. The rearrangement joins TRBV4-3 to TRBJ1-3; D is unclear. Trimming took 3 bases from V and 0 from J, leaving 12 bases between them. The CDR3 totals 16 residues. Per the germline V gene, CDR1 is LGHNA and CDR2 is YSLEER.

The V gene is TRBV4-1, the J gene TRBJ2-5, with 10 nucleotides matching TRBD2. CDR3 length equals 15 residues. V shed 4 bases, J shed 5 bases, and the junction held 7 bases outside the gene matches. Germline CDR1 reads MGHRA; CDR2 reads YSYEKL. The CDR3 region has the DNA TGCGCCAGCAGCCGAAGCGGGGGGGCAGTGGAGACCCAGTACTTC. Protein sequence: CASSRSGGAVETQYF.

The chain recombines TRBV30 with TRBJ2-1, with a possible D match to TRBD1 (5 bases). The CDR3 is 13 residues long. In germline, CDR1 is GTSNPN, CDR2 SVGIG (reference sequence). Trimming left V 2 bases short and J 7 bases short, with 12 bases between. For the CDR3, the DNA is TGTGCCTGGAGTAACCAGGGCTGGAATGAGCAGTTCTTC. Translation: CAWSNQGWNEQFF.

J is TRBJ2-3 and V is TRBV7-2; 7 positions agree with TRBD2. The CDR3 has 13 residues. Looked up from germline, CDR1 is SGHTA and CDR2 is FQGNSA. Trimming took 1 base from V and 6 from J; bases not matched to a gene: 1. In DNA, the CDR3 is TGTGCCAGCAGCTTAGTGGGGGGGGATACGCAGTATTTT. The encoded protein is CASSLVGGDTQYF.

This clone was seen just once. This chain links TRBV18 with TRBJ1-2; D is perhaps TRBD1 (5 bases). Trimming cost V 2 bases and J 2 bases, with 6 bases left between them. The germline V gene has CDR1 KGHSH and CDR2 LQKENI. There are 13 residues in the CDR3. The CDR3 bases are TGTGCCAGCTCACCAGGGGGGAACTATGGCTACACCTTC. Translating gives CASSPGGNYGYTF.

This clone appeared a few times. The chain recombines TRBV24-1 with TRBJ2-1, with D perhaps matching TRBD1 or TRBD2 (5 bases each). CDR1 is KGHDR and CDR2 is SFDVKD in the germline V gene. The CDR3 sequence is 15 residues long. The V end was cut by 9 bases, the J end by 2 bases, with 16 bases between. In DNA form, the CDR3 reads TGTGCCACCGGGGTCCGGGGCCAAACCTACAATGAGCAGTTCTTC. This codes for CATGVRGQTYNEQFF.

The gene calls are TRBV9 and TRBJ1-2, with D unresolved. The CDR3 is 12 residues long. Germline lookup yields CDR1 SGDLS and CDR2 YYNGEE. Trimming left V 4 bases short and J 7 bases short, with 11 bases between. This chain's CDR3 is CASSPSKGGYTF. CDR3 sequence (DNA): TGTGCCAGCAGCCCCTCCAAGGGTGGCTACACCTTC.

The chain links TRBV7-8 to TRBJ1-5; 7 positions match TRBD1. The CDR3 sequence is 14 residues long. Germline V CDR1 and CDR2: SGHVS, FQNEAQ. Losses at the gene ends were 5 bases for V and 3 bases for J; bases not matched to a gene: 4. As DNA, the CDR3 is TGTGCCAGCAGCCAGGGGGGGAACAATCAGCCCCAGCATTTT. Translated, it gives CASSQGGNNQPQHF.

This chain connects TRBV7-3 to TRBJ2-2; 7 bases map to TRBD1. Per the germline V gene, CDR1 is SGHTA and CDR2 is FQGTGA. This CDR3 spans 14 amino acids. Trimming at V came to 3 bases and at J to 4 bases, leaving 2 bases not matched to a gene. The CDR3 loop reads CASSLGTATGELFF. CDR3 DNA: TGTGCCAGCAGCTTGGGGACAGCCACCGGGGAGCTGTTTTTT.

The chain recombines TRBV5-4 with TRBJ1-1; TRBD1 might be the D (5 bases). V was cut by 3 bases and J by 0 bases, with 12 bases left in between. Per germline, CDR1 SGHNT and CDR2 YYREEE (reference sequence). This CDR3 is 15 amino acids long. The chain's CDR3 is CASSSDIALNTEAFF. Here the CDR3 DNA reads TGTGCCAGCAGCTCGGACATAGCGCTGAACACTGAAGCTTTCTTT. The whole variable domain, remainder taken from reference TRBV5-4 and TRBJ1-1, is ETGVTQSPTHLIKTRGQQVTLRCSSQSGHNTVSWYQQALGQGPQFIFQYYREEENGRGNFPPRFSGLQFPNYSSELNVNALELDDSALYLCASSSDIALNTEAFFGQGTRLTVV.

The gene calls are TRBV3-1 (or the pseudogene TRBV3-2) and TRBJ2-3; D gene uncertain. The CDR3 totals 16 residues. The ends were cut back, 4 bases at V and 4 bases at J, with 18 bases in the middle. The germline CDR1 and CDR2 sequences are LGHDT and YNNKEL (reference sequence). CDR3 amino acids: CASSPMLARSSDTQYF. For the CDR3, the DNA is TGTGCCAGCAGCCCCATGCTGGCTAGGAGTTCAGATACGCAGTATTTT.

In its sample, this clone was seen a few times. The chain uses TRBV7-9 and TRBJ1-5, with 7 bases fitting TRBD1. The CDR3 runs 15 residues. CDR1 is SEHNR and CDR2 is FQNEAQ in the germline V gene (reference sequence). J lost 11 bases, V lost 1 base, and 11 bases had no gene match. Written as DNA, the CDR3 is TGTGCCAGCAGCTTAGGGGTGACAGGGAAGGAGGCCCAGCATTTT. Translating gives CASSLGVTGKEAQHF.

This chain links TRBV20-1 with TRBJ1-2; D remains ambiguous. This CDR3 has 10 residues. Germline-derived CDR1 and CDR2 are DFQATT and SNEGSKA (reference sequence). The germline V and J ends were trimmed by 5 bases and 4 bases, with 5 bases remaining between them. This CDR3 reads CSAPSYGYTF. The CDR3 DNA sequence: TGCAGTGCTCCCTCCTATGGCTACACCTTC.

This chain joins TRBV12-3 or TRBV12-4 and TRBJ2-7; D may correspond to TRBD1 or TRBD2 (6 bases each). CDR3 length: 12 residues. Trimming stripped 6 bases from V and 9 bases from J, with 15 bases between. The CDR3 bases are TGTGCCAGCAGCAAAAACAGGGAGGTGCAGTACTTC. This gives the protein CASSKNREVQYF.

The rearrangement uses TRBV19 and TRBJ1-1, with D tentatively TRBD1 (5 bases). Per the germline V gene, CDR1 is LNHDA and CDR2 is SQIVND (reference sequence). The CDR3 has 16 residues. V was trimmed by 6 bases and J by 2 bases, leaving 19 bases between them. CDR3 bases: TGTGCCAGTAGAGGCCCCTCCTCGACAGATAACACTGAAGCTTTCTTT. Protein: CASRGPSSTDNTEAFF. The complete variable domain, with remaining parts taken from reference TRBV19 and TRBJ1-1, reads DGGITQSPKYLFRKEGQNVTLSCEQNLNHDAMYWYRQDPGQGLRLIYYSQIVNDFQKGDIAEGYSVSREKKESFPLTVTSAQKNPTAFYLCASRGPSSTDNTEAFFGQGTRLTVV.

This CDR3 reads CASSLTGLNTGELFF. The DNA of the CDR3 is TGCGCCAGCAGCTTGACGGGACTAAACACCGGGGAGCTGTTTTTT. The chain has TRBV5-1 and TRBJ2-2; 7 nucleotides align to TRBD2. V gave up 1 base and J gave up 2 bases; unmatched junction bases: 2. The CDR3 has 15 amino acids. CDR1 is SGHRS, CDR2 YFSETQ, per germline.

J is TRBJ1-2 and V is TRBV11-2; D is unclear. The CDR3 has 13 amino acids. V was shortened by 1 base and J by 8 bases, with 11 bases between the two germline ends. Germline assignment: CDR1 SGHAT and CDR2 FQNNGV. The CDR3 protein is CASSLVGLDGYTF. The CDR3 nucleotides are TGTGCCAGCAGCTTAGTGGGGTTAGACGGCTACACCTTC.

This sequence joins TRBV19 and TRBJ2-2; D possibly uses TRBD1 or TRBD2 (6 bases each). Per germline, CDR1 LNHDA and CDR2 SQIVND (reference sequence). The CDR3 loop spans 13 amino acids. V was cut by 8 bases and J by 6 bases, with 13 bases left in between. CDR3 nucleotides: TGTGCCAGTCGGTGGGGGGCCCCCGGGGAGCTGTTTTTT. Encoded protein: CASRWGAPGELFF.

CDR3 nucleotide sequence: TGTGCCAGCAGTTACGAGGGGGGTGGTTTCAACGAGCAGTACTTC. Encoded protein: CASSYEGGGFNEQYF. J is TRBJ2-7 and V is TRBV6-6; perhaps D is TRBD1 or TRBD2 (6 bases each). The CDR3 has 15 residues. V was pared by 2 bases and J by 5 bases, with 16 bases between. CDR1 and CDR2 (germline): MNHNY, SVGAGI (reference sequence).

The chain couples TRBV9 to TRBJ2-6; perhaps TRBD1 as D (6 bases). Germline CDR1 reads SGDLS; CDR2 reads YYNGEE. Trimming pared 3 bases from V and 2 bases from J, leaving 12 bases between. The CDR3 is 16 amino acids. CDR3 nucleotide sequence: TGTGCCAGCAGCGGAAAAGGGGGTCCTGGGGCCAACGTCCTGACTTTC. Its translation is CASSGKGGPGANVLTF. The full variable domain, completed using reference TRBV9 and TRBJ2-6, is DSGVTQTPKHLITATGQRVTLRCSPRSGDLSVYWYQQSLDQGLQFLIQYYNGEERAKGNILERFSAQQFPDLHSELNLSSLELGDSALYFCASSGKGGPGANVLTFGAGSRLTVL.

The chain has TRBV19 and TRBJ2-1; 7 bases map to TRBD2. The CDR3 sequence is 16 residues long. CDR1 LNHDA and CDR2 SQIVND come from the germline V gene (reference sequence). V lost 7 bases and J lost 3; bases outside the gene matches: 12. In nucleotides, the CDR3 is TGTGCCAGTACCGCTGGGTCGGGGGGTCACTACAATGAGCAGTTCTTC. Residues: CASTAGSGGHYNEQFF.

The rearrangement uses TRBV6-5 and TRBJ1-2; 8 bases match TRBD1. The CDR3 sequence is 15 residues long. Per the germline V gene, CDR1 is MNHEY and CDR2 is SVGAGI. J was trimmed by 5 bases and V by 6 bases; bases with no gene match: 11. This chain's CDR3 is CASRKASGQGYGYTF. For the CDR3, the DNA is TGTGCCAGCAGGAAGGCCTCCGGACAGGGTTATGGCTACACCTTC.

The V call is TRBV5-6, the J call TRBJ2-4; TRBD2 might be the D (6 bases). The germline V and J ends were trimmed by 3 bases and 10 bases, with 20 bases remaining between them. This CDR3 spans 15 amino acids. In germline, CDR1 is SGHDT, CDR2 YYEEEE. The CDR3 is CASSSNTGTLFIQYF. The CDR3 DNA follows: TGTGCCAGCAGCTCAAACACCGGGACTCTATTTATTCAGTACTTC. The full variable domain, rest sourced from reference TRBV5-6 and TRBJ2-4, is DAGVTQSPTHLIKTRGQQVTLRCSPKSGHDTVSWYQQALGQGPQFIFQYYEEEERQRGNFPDRFSGHQFPNYSSELNVNALLLGDSALYLCASSSNTGTLFIQYFGAGTRLSVL.